Listed below are T cell receptor beta chains from one sample, sequenced in a study of T-cell reconstitution after alpha-beta-depleted transplantation in children. TCRdb itself ran the PCR reads through MiXCR, one entry per CDR3 protein. This table holds some 830,000 distinct CDR3 sequences, about 15% found once. The source material was PBMCs, mostly from graft donor cells, sampled 360 days after TCRalphabeta/CD19-depleted stem cell transplant. The receptors derive from a male patient between 5 and 17 years old who had a stem cell transplant for acute lymphoblastic leukemia, so the T cells may come from the graft donor. CDR3s include the opening cysteine and the closing phenylalanine or tryptophan. Each record gives: clone size, D gene, V gene, J gene, CDR3 protein, CDR3 DNA. The D gene is left open where the match is weak. Rows may omit the clone size; those that give it use once, few, many or a size class.

.	TRBD2	TRBV7-3	TRBJ2-1	CASSFLGAGGYNEQFF	TGTGCCAGCAGCTTCTTGGGGGCGGGAGGGTACAATGAGCAGTTCTTC
many	.	TRBV7-2	TRBJ2-1	CASSFSMFF	TGTGCCAGCAGCTTCTCCATGTTCTTC
few	TRBD2	TRBV13	TRBJ2-7	CASSLTPASGISYEQYF	TGTGCCAGCAGCCTAACACCCGCTAGCGGGATCTCCTACGAGCAGTACTTC
many	.	TRBV5-1	TRBJ2-5	CASSREQETQYF	TGCGCCAGCAGCCGGGAGCAAGAGACCCAGTACTTC
.	.	TRBV4-1	TRBJ2-1	CASSPVLGGVTYNEQFF	TGCGCCAGCAGCCCCGTTCTAGGGGGGGTTACCTACAATGAGCAGTTCTTC
many	TRBD1	TRBV12-5	TRBJ2-7	CASASGTGRYEQYF	TGTGCTAGTGCCTCCGGGACAGGAAGGTACGAGCAGTACTTC
few	.	TRBV4-1	TRBJ2-7	CASSQEESANYEQYF	TGCGCCAGCAGCCAAGAAGAGTCGGCAAACTACGAGCAGTACTTC
few	.	TRBV27	TRBJ2-7	CASGGAGPFYEQYF	TGTGCCAGCGGGGGGGCCGGCCCCTTCTACGAGCAGTACTTC
.	TRBD1	TRBV6-1	TRBJ2-1	CASTSSGTGWNEQFF	TGTGCCAGCACCTCTTCCGGGACAGGGTGGAATGAGCAGTTCTTC
many	.	TRBV12-3/TRBV12-4	TRBJ2-1	CASSFPGAPYNEQFF	TGTGCCAGCAGTTTCCCGGGAGCCCCTTACAATGAGCAGTTCTTC
few	TRBD2	TRBV12-3/TRBV12-4	TRBJ2-3	CASSSVSGSITDTQYF	TGTGCCAGCAGTTCCGTTAGCGGGAGTATCACAGATACGCAGTATTTT
few	.	TRBV10-1	TRBJ2-2	CASSVDRSTGELFF	TGCGCCAGCAGTGTAGACAGGTCCACCGGGGAGCTGTTTTTT
few	TRBD2	TRBV12-3/TRBV12-4	TRBJ2-7	CASRLAATYEQYF	TGTGCCAGCAGACTAGCGGCTACCTACGAGCAGTACTTC
.	.	TRBV3-1	TRBJ2-3	CASSTGGTWDTQYF	TGTGCCAGCAGCACGGGCGGGACATGGGATACGCAGTATTTT
.	.	TRBV14	TRBJ2-5	CASSQWTNQETQYF	TGTGCCAGCAGCCAATGGACTAACCAAGAGACCCAGTACTTC
.	TRBD2	TRBV10-3	TRBJ2-7	CAISESAGLAGEQYF	TGTGCCATCAGTGAGTCGGCGGGACTAGCGGGCGAGCAGTACTTC
.	TRBD1	TRBV28	TRBJ1-1	CASSLYQSPGGGNTEAFF	TGTGCCAGCAGTTTATACCAATCTCCAGGGGGTGGGAACACTGAAGCTTTCTTT
few	TRBD2	TRBV10-3	TRBJ2-7	CAISDSALSSGRPYEQYF	TGTGCCATCAGTGACTCCGCTTTATCCAGCGGGAGGCCCTACGAGCAGTACTTC
few	.	TRBV6-5	TRBJ2-5	CASSYSASAPFQETQYF	TGTGCCAGCAGTTACTCGGCTAGCGCCCCATTCCAAGAGACCCAGTACTTC
many	.	TRBV27	TRBJ2-7	CASSSLGSRNSYEQYF	TGTGCCAGCAGTTCCCTCGGGAGCCGGAACTCCTACGAGCAGTACTTC
few	.	TRBV15	TRBJ2-3	CATSRDRSGSTQYF	TGTGCCACCAGCAGAGATCGGTCTGGTAGTACGCAGTATTTT
.	.	TRBV9	TRBJ1-3	CASSERGRFSGNTIYF	TGTGCCAGCAGCGAACGGGGACGGTTCTCTGGAAACACCATATATTTT
.	.	TRBV5-1	TRBJ2-7	CASSLGEGSYEQYF	TGCGCCAGCAGCTTGGGAGAGGGTTCCTACGAGCAGTACTTC